This T cell receptor (beta chain) was obtained from a study of shared clonotypes between healthy human individuals. Study observations and caveats: Sharing across a few donors was seen in approximately 5.2% of naive CD4 clonotypes.

The study drew its donors from healthy HIV-negative adults without recent acute infections or vaccinations. With regard to this clone: Antigen unknown. Different DNA sequences within this sample yield the same CDR3.

The CDR3 loop spans 15 amino acids. V gave up 6 bases and J gave up 4 bases; unmatched junction bases: 7. From germline, CDR1 is MDHEN and CDR2 SYDVKM. Here immunoSEQ multiplex PCR was the method, and the copy in TCRdb shows in-frame clones only, minus some. The top ten hold 0.13% of the sample, which has around 2,000,000 clones, 95% seen once. The clonotype was recovered from a man aged 18 to 30 in good health. This rearrangement joins TRBV28 to TRBJ1-5, with 9 positions matching TRBD1. The material sequenced was naive CD4+ T cells sorted from blood. The subset is: CD45RA+ positively selected. The DNA of the CDR3 is TGTGCCAGCAGCTCCGGACAGGGGAATAATCAGCCCCAGCATTTT. Translated, it gives CASSSGQGNNQPQHF. Drawing the rest from reference TRBV28 and TRBJ1-5, the complete variable domain is DVKVTQSSRYLVKRTGEKVFLECVQDMDHENMFWYRQDPGLGLRLIYFSYDVKMKEKGDIPEGYSVSREKKERFSLILESASTNQTSMYLCASSSGQGNNQPQHFGDGTRLSIL.